This entry describes one T cell receptor (beta chain). Its antigen is not identified. Sorting of unstimulated PBMCs yielded separate CD3+CD4+ and CD3+CD8+ fractions. The CDR3 spans 13 residues. CDR1 and CDR2 (germline): SGHVS, FQNEAQ. The V and J ends lost 1 base and 0 bases respectively, with 3 bases between them. This entry is derived from a study of T cell clones after liver transplantation. Study as a whole: Graft-donor-reactive sequences were compared with third-party-reactive TCRbeta sequences from pre-transplant mixed lymphocyte reactions. The study's findings and limits: Conclusions were preliminary, with small, heterogeneous patient groups.

The table came from immunoSEQ multiplex PCR; TCRdb's copy has only in-frame clones and leaves some out. Among 77,000 or so clones, about four fifths were seen once, and the ten largest hold approximately 0.73%. The sample in question was CD4+ T cells from blood, obtained 12 months after liver transplant. This sequence joins TRBV7-8 and TRBJ1-2; D unresolved. The TCR sequence derives from a human patient who received a liver transplant. Among the T cells, some may be from the graft donor. This CDR3 is CASSLETNYGYTF. CDR3 DNA: TGTGCCAGCAGCTTAGAAACTAACTATGGCTACACCTTC.